Described below is a single T cell receptor (beta chain) sequence and its context. Adults between roughly 18 and 89 years of age took part from under 30 US areas. The germline V gene encodes CDR1 LNHDA and CDR2 SQIVND (reference sequence). With 5 bases removed from V and 5 bases from J, the gap between germline ends came to 13 bases. The CDR3 is 15 amino acids. This sample is part of a study of blood T cell repertoires in COVID-19. The wider study: Samples came from the United States, Italy and Spain, spanning acute and convalescent COVID-19.

Sequenced by immunoSEQ multiplex PCR; TCRdb stores in-frame clones only, minus some. The sample includes 300,000 to 350,000 clones, 87% of them seen just once. The sequenced sample was PBMCs or T cells enriched from blood (not recorded which). This sequence was found in a woman aged 30 to 39 who had recovered from COVID-19. J is TRBJ1-6 and V is TRBV19; possible D gene TRBD1, 5 bases. The CDR3 reads CASSSGGYDNSPLHF. CDR3 coding DNA: TGTGCCAGTAGTTCCGGGGGTTACGATAATTCACCCCTCCACTTT.